Ten or more counts support the clone carrying this T cell receptor (beta chain). Its specificity is unknown. V was pared by 1 base and J by 3 bases, with 6 bases of the junction left unmatched. This CDR3 has 17 residues. Germline CDR1 and CDR2: LNHNV and YYDKDF (reference sequence). Investigators excluded patients with uncontrolled infection, other autoimmune disease, pregnancy or lactation. Diagnoses used clinical symptoms, serum thyroxine and TRAb, thyroid ultrasound and orbital computed tomography. The authors obtained PBMCs from more than 9.5 ml of fresh peripheral blood. This specimen comes from a study of T cells in Graves' hyperthyroidism and ophthalmopathy. Study-level findings and limits: Ophthalmopathy was model-predicted a median roughly 6.5 months pre-onset.

There were TCR beta CDR3 regions amplified from RNA transcripts. First-round RT-PCR with HTBI primers amplified the TCR CDR3 region. TCRdb processed the multiplex PCR reads anew with MiXCR; each CDR3 protein has one entry. The table records 400,000 to 450,000 distinct CDR3 sequences, over 12% of them present only once. The specimen was blood. This TCR came from a man aged 18-30 years with Graves' ophthalmopathy. The genes are TRBV15 and TRBJ1-3, with 10 nucleotides matching TRBD1. CDR3 sequence: CATSRAGTGVLGNTIYF. The CDR3 region has the DNA TGTGCCACCAGCAGAGCCGGGACAGGGGTACTTGGAAACACCATATATTTT.